This T cell receptor (beta chain) came from a study of cytomegalovirus exposure and HLA in healthy donors listed by TCRdb under 2017. With respect to the entire study: An earlier analysis of some 620 of the donors reported over 250 Gb of sequence data and 117 million unique TCR beta sequences obtained from some 170 million T cells. An early release covering 500 to 750 HLA-typed donors comprised 300 to 350 gigabases of sequencing data and around 80 million unique TCR sequences. Of the roughly 430 genotyped donors, approximately 83% fell in the genetic ancestry cluster associated with self-reported Caucasian donors. The study aimed to test whether cataloging public T cell receptors could reveal signatures of past pathogen exposure. Using immunosequencing, the study profiled T cell repertoires from 640 or so subjects and related those repertoires to cytomegalovirus serostatus. Along with the approximately 700-subject first cohort, a separate validation cohort of 120 different subjects was used. The study combined high-throughput TCR immunosequencing, statistical association of individual TCRs with disease status, and machine learning to predict cytomegalovirus infection status. In a later analysis, previously published TCR beta repertoires from hundreds of donors were re-analyzed and high-resolution HLA genotyping was added so that TCR occurrence patterns could be studied. Rather than using new phenotypic data, the later analysis identified candidate immune exposures from TCR beta sequences and from how often those sequences occurred across donors. To decide whether each TCR beta V gene segment behaved as functional or pseudogenic, an earlier analysis of 587 of the donors relied on high-throughput TCR beta sequencing. Alongside the repertoire data, information on donor age, sex, ethnicity and CMV serostatus was compiled. In a later genetic analysis, genome-wide SNP genotypes for about 65% of the roughly 700 donors were used, and that subset was treated as a discovery cohort. All discovery cohort repertoires had been generated using a single sequencing platform. Both class I and class II loci were covered by HLA typing, at four-digit resolution. Typing coverage varied by locus: roughly 629-640 donors for A, B, C, DRB1 and DQB1; roughly 520 for DQA1; around 570 for DPA1; around 490 for DPB1. Because of strong linkage in the cohort, roughly five DR-DQ haplotypes were treated as single units for association and clustering. Among around 400 genotyped donors of the cohort, an average of about 240,000 unique TCR beta nucleotide sequences were sequenced per donor, about a sixth of them non-productive.

The cohort comprised fewer than 700 healthy bone marrow donors. At the time of sampling, every cohort member was nominally healthy, though immune exposures that went unrecorded were likely present. CMV serostatus was recorded as positive for 250 to 300 and negative for about 55% of the 666 cohort members, whereas no CMV serostatus was recorded for the donor in question. Every donor gave a peripheral blood sample, and the peripheral blood mononuclear cells from that sample were used for TCR beta sequencing. The Qiagen DNeasy Blood Extraction Kit was used to extract genomic DNA from the blood cell samples. A word on this clone: Which antigen it targets is not known. No base quality information exists; no much larger clone differs at one position.

General conclusions and limits of the study: A later analysis associated about 17,000 TCR beta sequences with specific HLA alleles at a false discovery rate of 0.05. Linkage disequilibrium might explain the correlated functional status among segregating V segments, but an unknown experimental factor could not be ruled out. Because counts were too low, about 17 rarely observed V segments, including chromosome 9 orphons, were excluded from the earlier analysis of several hundred of the donors. Because HLA typing was unavailable for some donors at each locus, only the typed subset was used in association tests. In a later analysis, HLA-associated TCR beta chains showed more clonal expansion and lower generation probabilities than non-associated chains that were equally common. Only TCR beta chains were sequenced in this cohort, and the absence of alpha or paired-chain data limited detectable features. A cluster of highly shared sequence variants was judged likely to be a technical artifact of the sequencing pipeline. A later analysis reported that several top co-occurrence clusters appeared linked to parvovirus B19, influenza, CMV and Epstein-Barr virus. A later genetic analysis reported fewer N-insertions in productive TCRs among donors in an Asian-associated ancestry cluster than the roughly 690-donor mean. The presence/absence analyses assumed that sequencing depth was roughly uniform across donors, and that assumption may not be true. Because the 87-base-pair reads could not distinguish some IMGT-functional V segments, including TRBV6-2 and TRBV6-3, those segments were excluded. The study gave a list of under 200 TCR beta chains associated with cytomegalovirus. A later analysis found that most CMV-associated TCR beta chains appeared HLA-restricted, with HLA associations seemingly driven largely by CMV exposure. For the cohort, immune exposure information was limited to CMV serostatus. The authors suggested that the approach could potentially be generalized to other disease states and immunological phenotypes. The classifier was reported to diagnose cytomegalovirus status with high specificity and sensitivity in both the original cohort and the validation cohort. Broadly in line with IMGT annotations, most TCR beta V segments showed up in productive rearrangements about 87% or about 30% of the time in an earlier analysis of about 500 of the donors. Strong co-occurrence of HLA alleles, especially DR and DQ, made assigning TCR associations to individual alleles difficult. Most TCR sequences were observed very rarely across donors, whereas some public TCRs were present in many individuals. According to a later analysis, TCR association rates differed among HLA loci, with DRB1 alleles showing the most associated TCRs and HLA-C alleles showing the fewest. In a later genetic analysis, a missense DCLRE1C variant was associated with V-gene and J-gene trimming of TCR beta chains, and the association was replicated in an independent cohort. In vitro tests confirmed that three of the cytomegalovirus-associated TCR beta chains recognize cytomegalovirus antigens. A further reported finding was that TCR beta sequences accurately predicted the HLA-A and HLA-B alleles for most subjects in the first cohort.

The library was obtained by the immunoSEQ multiplex PCR assay. The multiplex PCR relied on a mix of 60 forward primers for TCR Vbeta segments and 13 reverse primers for TCR Jbeta segments. A multiplex PCR assay on genomic DNA amplified the CDR3 region of rearranged TCR beta genes. On the Illumina HiSeq System, the amplified TCR beta libraries were sequenced as 87-base-pair reads. The paper's data handling went like this. A later analysis tallied tens of millions of unique TCR beta chains across the 666 repertoires, and around 10 million of those chains were shared by two or more donors. A nearest-neighbor algorithm error-corrected the raw reads and collapsed the reads into unique sequences, merging closely related sequences to remove PCR and sequencing errors. To assign V, D and J gene segments, CDR3 sequences were aligned to IMGT reference sequences. For a sequence to be retained, a match of at least six nucleotides to both a V gene segment and a J gene segment was required. Rearrangements were classified as productive when the CDR3 lacked stop codons and remained in frame with V and J, and all other rearrangements were classified as non-productive. Following IMGT convention, CDR3 was defined as the stretch from the second conserved V-encoded cysteine up to the conserved J-encoded phenylalanine. Sequences without an unambiguous match to a single V gene segment were excluded from the earlier analysis of several hundred of the donors. An earlier analysis of a few hundred of the donors classified V segments as functional when productive rearrangements were above 56.7% and as segregating when the standard deviation between donors was above 5%. A statistical classification framework was developed to diagnose cytomegalovirus status using the catalog of TCR beta chain sequences. In a later analysis, TCR nucleotide sequences were compared against IMGT/GENE-DB human TR gene sequences so that V and J genes could be assigned. In a later analysis, CDR3 sequences and most-parsimonious VDJ recombination scenarios were assigned using the TCRdist pipeline. In a later analysis, every TCR beta chain was defined by the combination of its CDR3 amino acid sequence and its V-gene family, and reads without a unique V-gene family were dropped. In a later analysis, around 600 highly shared, low-generation-probability nucleotide sequences were removed to address suspected cross-contamination and a sequencing artifact. For each public chain, a later analysis derived a clonal expansion index from normalized ranks of inferred template counts within each repertoire. In a later analysis, generation probabilities were computed using a VDJ recombination model fitted to out-of-frame rearrangements, and the results were checked against IGoR. A later analysis scored TCR-TCR, TCR-HLA and TCR-CMV co-occurrence with hypergeometric tests, applying a repertoire-size bias correction to TCR pairs. To estimate false discovery rates, a later analysis permuted the HLA or CMV assignments 20 times. In a later analysis, co-occurring TCRs were grouped using DBSCAN, with TCRdist sequence similarity added in when clustering inside HLA-allele-positive subsets. Co-occurrence clustering excluded repertoires with fewer than 30,000 or more than 120,000 public chains, plus five with anomalous nucleotide sharing. TCRdb limited this immuneACCESS table to in-frame rearrangements with V and J called. A share of clones is missing; checked studies link under half to unresolved V genes, and the rest is unexplained. V and J calls and clone size are given by that table; D and trimming were obtained from the DNA. Across this sample there are tens of thousands of clones, with 75% to 85% seen only once. Roughly 6.8% of the sample comes from the top ten.

The germline V gene encodes CDR1 MDHEN and CDR2 SYDVKM. The CDR3 measures 14 amino acids from cysteine to phenylalanine. Only the CDR3 region is kept as DNA, spanning 42 bases read in frame from base 1. Relative to germline, V is missing 9 bases and J is missing 7 bases, with 8 bases of the junction outside any gene match. The chain joins TRBV28 to TRBJ1-6; 8 of the junction bases match TRBD1. Sequencing input: PBMCs. This sequence originates from a human donor in good health. The nucleotide sequence reads as follows: TGTGCCAGTTGGGAGAGACAGGGGAATTCACCCCTCCACTTT. It translates as CASWERQGNSPLHF.